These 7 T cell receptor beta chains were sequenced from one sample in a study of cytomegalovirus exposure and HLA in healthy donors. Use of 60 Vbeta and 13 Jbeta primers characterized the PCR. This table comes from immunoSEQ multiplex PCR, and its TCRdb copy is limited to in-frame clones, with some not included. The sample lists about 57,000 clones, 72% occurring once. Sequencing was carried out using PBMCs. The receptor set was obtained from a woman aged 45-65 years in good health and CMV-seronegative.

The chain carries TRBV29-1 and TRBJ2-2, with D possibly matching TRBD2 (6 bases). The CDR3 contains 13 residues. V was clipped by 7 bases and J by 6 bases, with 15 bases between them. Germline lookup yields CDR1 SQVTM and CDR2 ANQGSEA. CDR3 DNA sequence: TGCAGCGCCTGGAGGGAGTCCGCCGGGGAGCTGTTTTTT. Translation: CSAWRESAGELFF.

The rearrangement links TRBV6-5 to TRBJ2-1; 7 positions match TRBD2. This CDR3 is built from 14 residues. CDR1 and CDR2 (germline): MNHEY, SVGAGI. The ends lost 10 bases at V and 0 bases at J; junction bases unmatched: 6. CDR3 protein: CATRAGSSYNEQFF. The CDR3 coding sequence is TGTGCCACCCGAGCGGGGTCCTCCTACAATGAGCAGTTCTTC.

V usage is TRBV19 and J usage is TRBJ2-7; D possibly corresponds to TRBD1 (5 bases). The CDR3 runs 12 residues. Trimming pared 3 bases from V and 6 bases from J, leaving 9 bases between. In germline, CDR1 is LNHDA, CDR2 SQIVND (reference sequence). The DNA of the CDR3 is TGTGCCAGTAGTATGGGGCAGGCCGAGCAGTACTTC. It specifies CASSMGQAEQYF.

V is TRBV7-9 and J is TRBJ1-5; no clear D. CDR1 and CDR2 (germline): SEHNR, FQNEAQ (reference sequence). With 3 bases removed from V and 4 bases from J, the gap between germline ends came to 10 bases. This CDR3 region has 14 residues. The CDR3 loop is CASSFEGINQPQHF. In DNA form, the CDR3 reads TGTGCCAGCAGCTTTGAGGGAATTAATCAGCCCCAGCATTTT.

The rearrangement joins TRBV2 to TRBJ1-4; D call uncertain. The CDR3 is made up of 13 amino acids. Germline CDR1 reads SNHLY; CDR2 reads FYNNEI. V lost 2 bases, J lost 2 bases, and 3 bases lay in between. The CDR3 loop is CASSEQTNEKLFF. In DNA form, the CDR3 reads TGTGCCAGCAGTGAACAGACTAATGAAAAACTGTTTTTT.

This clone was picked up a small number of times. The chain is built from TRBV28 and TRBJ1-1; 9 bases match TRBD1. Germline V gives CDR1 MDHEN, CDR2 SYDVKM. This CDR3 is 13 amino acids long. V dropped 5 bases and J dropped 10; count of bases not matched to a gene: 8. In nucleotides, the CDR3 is TGTGCCAGCAGTAGTGGACAGGGGATAACAGCTTTCTTT. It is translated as CASSSGQGITAFF.

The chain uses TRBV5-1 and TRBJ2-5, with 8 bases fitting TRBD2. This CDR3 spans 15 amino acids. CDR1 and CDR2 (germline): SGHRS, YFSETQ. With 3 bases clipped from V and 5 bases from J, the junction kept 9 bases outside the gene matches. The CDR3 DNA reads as TGCGCCAGCAGCTCTGGACCGTCGGGAGGGGAGACCCAGTACTTC. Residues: CASSSGPSGGETQYF.